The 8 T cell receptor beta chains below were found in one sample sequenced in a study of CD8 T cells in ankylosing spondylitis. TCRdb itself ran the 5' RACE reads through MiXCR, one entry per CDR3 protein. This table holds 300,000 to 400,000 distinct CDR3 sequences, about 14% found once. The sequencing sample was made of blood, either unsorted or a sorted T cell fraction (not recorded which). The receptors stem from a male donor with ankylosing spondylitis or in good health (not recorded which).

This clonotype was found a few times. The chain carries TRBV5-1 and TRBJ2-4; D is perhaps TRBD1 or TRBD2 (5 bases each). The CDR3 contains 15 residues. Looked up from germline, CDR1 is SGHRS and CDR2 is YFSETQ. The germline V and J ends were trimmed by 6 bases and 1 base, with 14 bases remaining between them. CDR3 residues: CASTDQGRAKNIQYF. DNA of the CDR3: TGCGCCAGCACGGACCAGGGACGGGCCAAAAACATTCAGTACTTC. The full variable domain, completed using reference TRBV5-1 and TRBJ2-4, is KAGVTQTPRYLIKTRGQQVTLSCSPISGHRSVSWYQQTPGQGLQFLFEYFSETQRNKGNFPGRFSGRQFSNSRSEMNVSTLELGDSALYLCASTDQGRAKNIQYFGAGTRLSVL.

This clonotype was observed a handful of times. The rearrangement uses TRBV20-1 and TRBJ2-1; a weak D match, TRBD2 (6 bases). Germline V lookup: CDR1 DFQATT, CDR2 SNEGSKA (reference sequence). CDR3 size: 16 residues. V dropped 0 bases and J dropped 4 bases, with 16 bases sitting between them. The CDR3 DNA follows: TGCAGTGCTAGAGATCGGGTGACTAGGTCGTACAATGAGCAGTTCTTC. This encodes CSARDRVTRSYNEQFF.

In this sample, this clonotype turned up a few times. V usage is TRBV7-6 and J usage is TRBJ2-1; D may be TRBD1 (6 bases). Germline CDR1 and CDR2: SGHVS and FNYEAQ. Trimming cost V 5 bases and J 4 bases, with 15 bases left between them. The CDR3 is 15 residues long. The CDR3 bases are TGTGCCAGCAGCGCCGGGACATCGCCTTACAATGAGCAGTTCTTC. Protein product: CASSAGTSPYNEQFF.

The CDR3 DNA sequence: TGTGCCAGCAGTTTAGGGCAGGTGCTTTCCAATCAGCCCCAGCATTTT. Amino acid sequence: CASSLGQVLSNQPQHF. The chain recombines TRBV12-3 or TRBV12-4 with TRBJ1-5; D uncertain. V was trimmed by 1 base and J by 3 bases, leaving 13 bases between them. This CDR3 spans 16 amino acids.

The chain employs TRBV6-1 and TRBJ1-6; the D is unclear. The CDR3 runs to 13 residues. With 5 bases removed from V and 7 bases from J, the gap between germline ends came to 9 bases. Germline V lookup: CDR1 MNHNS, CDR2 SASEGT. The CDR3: CASSPRENSPLHF. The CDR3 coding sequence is TGTGCCAGCAGTCCCCGGGAAAATTCACCCCTCCACTTT.

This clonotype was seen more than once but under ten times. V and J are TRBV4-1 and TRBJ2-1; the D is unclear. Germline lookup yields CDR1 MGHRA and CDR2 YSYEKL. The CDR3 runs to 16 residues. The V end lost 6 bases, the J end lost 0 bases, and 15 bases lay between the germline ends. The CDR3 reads CASRGTGRSSYNEQFF. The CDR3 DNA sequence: TGCGCCAGCAGGGGTACGGGTCGAAGCTCCTACAATGAGCAGTTCTTC.

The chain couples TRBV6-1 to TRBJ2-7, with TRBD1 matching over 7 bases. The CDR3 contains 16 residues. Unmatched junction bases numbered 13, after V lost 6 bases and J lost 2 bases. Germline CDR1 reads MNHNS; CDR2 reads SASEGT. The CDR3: CASRGAGTVNPYEQYF. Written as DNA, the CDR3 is TGTGCCAGCAGGGGGGCCGGGACAGTGAATCCCTACGAGCAGTACTTC.

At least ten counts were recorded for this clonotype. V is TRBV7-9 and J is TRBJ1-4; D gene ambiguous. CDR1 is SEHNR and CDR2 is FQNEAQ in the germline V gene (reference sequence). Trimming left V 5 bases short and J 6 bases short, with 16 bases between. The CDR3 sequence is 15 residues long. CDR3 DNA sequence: TGTGCCAGCAGCCGGACGGCGACCAGGCATGAAAAACTGTTTTTT. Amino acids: CASSRTATRHEKLFF.